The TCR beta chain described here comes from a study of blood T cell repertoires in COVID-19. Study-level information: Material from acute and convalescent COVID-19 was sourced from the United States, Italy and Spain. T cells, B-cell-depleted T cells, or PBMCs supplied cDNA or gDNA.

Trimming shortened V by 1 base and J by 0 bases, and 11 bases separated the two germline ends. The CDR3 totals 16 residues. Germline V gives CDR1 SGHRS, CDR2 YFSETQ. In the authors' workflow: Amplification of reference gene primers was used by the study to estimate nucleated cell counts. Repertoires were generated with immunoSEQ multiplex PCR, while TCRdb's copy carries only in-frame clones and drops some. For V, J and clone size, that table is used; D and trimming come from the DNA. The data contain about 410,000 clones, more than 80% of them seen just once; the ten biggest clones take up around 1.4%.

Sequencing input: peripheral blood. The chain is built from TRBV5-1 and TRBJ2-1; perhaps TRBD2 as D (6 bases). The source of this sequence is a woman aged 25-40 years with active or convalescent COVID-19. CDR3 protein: CASSLWGDGSYNEQFF. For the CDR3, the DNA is TGCGCCAGCAGCTTGTGGGGGGACGGCTCCTACAATGAGCAGTTCTTC.